This T cell receptor beta chain was captured in a study of cytomegalovirus exposure and HLA in healthy donors. Amplification used 60 Vbeta primers and 13 Jbeta primers. TCRdb's table, derived via immunoSEQ multiplex PCR, lists solely in-frame clones and lacks some. The sample lists 90,000 to 140,000 clones; approximately 82% were seen once. General study points: Relative to the approximately 700-donor mean, N-insertions were reportedly fewer in an Asian-associated ancestry cluster in a later analysis. Under in vitro conditions, a few CMV-associated chains were confirmed as specific for CMV antigens.

V dropped 1 base and J dropped 7 bases, with 17 bases sitting between them. The CDR3 length is 16 residues. Germline lookup yields CDR1 SGHVS and CDR2 FNYEAQ. Worth noting for this clone: Its matching antigen is unknown.

Sequenced input: PBMCs. V gene TRBV7-6 combines with J gene TRBJ1-5; maybe TRBD1 (6 bases). The sequence came from a man aged 40-50 years in good health and CMV-seropositive. CDR3 bases: TGTGCCAGCAGCTTAGACGTGGGGGCGCAGGGGCAGCCCCAGCATTTT. Its translation is CASSLDVGAQGQPQHF.